One sample yielded the 22 T cell receptor beta chains listed below, sequenced in a study of regulatory T cells in long-lasting Graves disease. The time point was: persistent/refractory GD, antithyroid drugs over 5 years with positive TRAb. PBMC RNA was the source of the TCR library. Combining iRepertoire HTBI primers with Arm-PCR of CDR3 regions, the authors built TCR beta libraries. TCRdb re-analysed the multiplex PCR reads in MiXCR, keeping a single row per CDR3 protein. The table records roughly 300,000 distinct CDR3 sequences, 15% to 20% of them present only once. Sequencing was performed on peripheral blood mononuclear cells (PBMCs), taken when the disease was refractory, from a patient treated with antithyroid drugs. The receptors were gathered from a female donor with Graves disease.

A few counts support this clonotype. The chain couples TRBV7-9 to TRBJ2-5, with D unresolved. This CDR3 comprises 12 residues. Per the germline V gene, CDR1 is SEHNR and CDR2 is FQNEAQ (reference sequence). Trimming took 5 bases from V and 5 from J, leaving 9 bases between them. CDR3 in DNA: TGTGCCAGCAGCATCCACTGGGAGACCCAGTACTTC. Amino acid sequence: CASSIHWETQYF.

The chain employs TRBV20-1 and TRBJ2-1, with 9 positions matching TRBD2. The length of the CDR3 is 15 residues. Germline CDR1 DFQATT, CDR2 SNEGSKA (reference sequence). V dropped 5 bases and J dropped 6; count of bases not matched to a gene: 11. The CDR3 region has the DNA TGCAGTGCTGCGGGAGGGAGGGGTCAAGGCAATGAGCAGTTCTTC. It encodes CSAAGGRGQGNEQFF.

This clonotype was counted a few times. The chain recombines TRBV11-2 with TRBJ1-1, with no clear D. This CDR3 has 14 amino acids. Germline V gene data show CDR1 as SGHAT and CDR2 as FQNNGV. V was clipped by 5 bases and J by 1 base, with 11 bases between them. For the CDR3, the DNA is TGTGCCAGCAGCCGTGGACTTTCGAACACTGAAGCTTTCTTT. This translates into CASSRGLSNTEAFF.

Many counts were recorded for this clonotype. This chain links TRBV28 with TRBJ1-2, with D possibly matching TRBD1 (5 bases). The CDR3 loop spans 18 amino acids. Germline assignment: CDR1 MDHEN and CDR2 SYDVKM. V gave up 7 bases and J gave up 4 bases, with 28 bases separating them. CDR3 DNA: TGTGCCAGCAAAACCTCCGGGACTGGGGGGTTAGGCTTCTATGGCTACACCTTC. This translates into CASKTSGTGGLGFYGYTF.

Details on this clonotype: This may be a read error, as it is one base from a much larger clone. The chain links TRBV3-1 to TRBJ1-2, with TRBD1 as a possible D gene (6 bases). The CDR3 spans 16 residues. Germline lookup yields CDR1 LGHDT and CDR2 YNNKEL (reference sequence). The V gene lost 1 base and the J gene lost 4 bases, with 16 bases spanning the gap. The CDR3 region has the DNA TGTGCCAGCAGCCAAGGGACAGTAGGTTTCAGCTATGGCTACACCTTC. Encoded protein: CASSQGTVGFSYGYTF. The entire variable domain, with the rest obtained from reference TRBV3-1 and TRBJ1-2, is as follows: DTAVSQTPKYLVTQMGNDKSIKCEQNLGHDTMYWYKQDSKKFLKIMFSYNNKELIINETVPNRFSPKSPDKAHLNLHINSLELGDSAVYFCASSQGTVGFSYGYTFGSGTRLTVV.

This clonotype has ten or more counts. The chain has TRBV7-8 and TRBJ1-2; possibly TRBD1 for D (6 bases). V was trimmed by 3 bases and J by 2 bases, leaving 13 bases between them. Germline lookup yields CDR1 SGHVS and CDR2 FQNEAQ. The CDR3 is 15 amino acids. The CDR3 DNA reads TGTGCCAGCAGCTTGGACGGACAGATAAACTATGGCTACACCTTC. This gives the protein CASSLDGQINYGYTF. Full variable domain (rest looked up from reference TRBV7-8 and TRBJ1-2): GAGVSQSPRYKVAKRGQDVALRCDPISGHVSLFWYQQALGQGPEFLTYFQNEAQLDKSGLPSDRFFAERPEGSVSTLKIQRTQQEDSAVYLCASSLDGQINYGYTFGSGTRLTVV.

The sample holds many counts of this clonotype. This chain joins TRBV12-3 or TRBV12-4 and TRBJ2-5; D perhaps matches TRBD2 (5 bases). V lost 2 bases and J 4 bases, leaving 8 bases between the germline ends. This CDR3 spans 13 amino acids. CDR3 DNA: TGTGCCAGCAGTTTAAGGGAGAGAGAGACCCAGTACTTC. It specifies CASSLRERETQYF.

This clonotype occurred many times. J is TRBJ2-7 and V is TRBV7-8; D is perhaps TRBD2 (7 bases). Trimming stripped 6 bases from V and 6 bases from J, with 18 bases between. The CDR3 loop spans 14 amino acids. The V gene's germline CDR1 is SGHVS and CDR2 FQNEAQ. This CDR3 reads CASRGRGRGGEQYF. CDR3 coding DNA: TGTGCCAGCAGAGGGCGGGGGAGAGGGGGCGAGCAGTACTTC.

On this clonotype: This sequence may be a read error, since a much larger clone differs from it by one base. J is TRBJ2-7 and V is TRBV2; perhaps D is TRBD1 or TRBD2 (5 bases each). Per the germline V gene, CDR1 is SNHLY and CDR2 is FYNNEI. The CDR3 has 14 amino acids. As DNA, the CDR3 is TGTGCCAGCAGTAACCCGGGACGGTCCTACAAGCAGTACTTC. Protein sequence: CASSNPGRSYKQYF.

In this sample, this clonotype turned up a few times. The V call is TRBV4-1, the J call TRBJ2-7; D possibly corresponds to TRBD1 (5 bases). Trimming removed 0 bases from V and 3 bases from J, with 15 bases in between. CDR1 is MGHRA and CDR2 is YSYEKL in the germline V gene. The CDR3 extends over 16 amino acids. The CDR3 sequence: CASSQDWTPAVYEQYF. The CDR3 region has the DNA TGCGCCAGCAGCCAAGATTGGACACCCGCCGTCTACGAGCAGTACTTC.

The V call is TRBV28, the J call TRBJ2-1; 9 nucleotides align to TRBD2. Germline lookup yields CDR1 MDHEN and CDR2 SYDVKM. Germline trimming cut 2 bases from V and 8 bases from J; bases unmatched to any gene: 7. The CDR3 length is 15 residues. The CDR3 DNA follows: TGTGCCAGCAGTTTAATGCGGGAGGGCCTTCATGAGCAGTTCTTC. This codes for CASSLMREGLHEQFF.

Note on this clonotype: This may be a read error, as it is one base from a much larger clone. Here the CDR3 DNA reads TGTGCCAGCAGCGGCAGGAGGCTGAGTGAAAAACTGTCTTTT. Translated, it gives CASSGRRLSEKLSF. The chain joins TRBV11-2 to TRBJ1-4, with D unclear. The CDR3 is 14 residues long. Germline assignment: CDR1 SGHAT and CDR2 FQNNGV. The whole variable domain, remainder taken from reference TRBV11-2 and TRBJ1-4, is EAGVAQSPRYKIIEKRQSVAFWCNPISGHATLYWYQQILGQGPKLLIQFQNNGVVDDSQLPKDRFSAERLKGVDSTLKIQPAKLEDSAVYLCASSGRRLSEKLSFGSGTQLSVL.

This clonotype has only a few counts. The rearrangement links TRBV7-2 to TRBJ1-6; no definite D call. The CDR3 is 12 residues long. The germline V and J ends were trimmed by 1 base and 10 bases, with 5 bases remaining between them. In germline, CDR1 is SGHTA, CDR2 FQGNSA. The CDR3 here is CASSLVWSPLHF. The CDR3 DNA reads as TGTGCCAGCAGCTTAGTGTGGTCACCCCTCCACTTT.

The genes are TRBV5-6 and TRBJ2-5, with D perhaps TRBD2 (6 bases). CDR1 is SGHDT and CDR2 is YYEEEE in the germline V gene. There are 16 residues in the CDR3. Between the trimmed V and J ends, which lost 8 bases and 0 bases, there was a span of 20 bases. For the CDR3, the DNA is TGTGCCAGGAAACCGACGGCGGGGCCTTACCAAGAGACCCAGTACTTC. This gives the protein CARKPTAGPYQETQYF.

This clonotype was counted many times. This chain uses TRBV6-5 with TRBJ2-5, with D possibly matching TRBD2 (5 bases). V was pared by 0 bases and J by 4 bases, with 15 bases between. The germline CDR1 and CDR2 sequences are MNHEY and SVGAGI. This CDR3 spans 16 amino acids. The CDR3 bases are TGTGCCAGCAGTTACTCGATGCGGGCCATGAGAGAGACCCAGTACTTC. Translated, it gives CASSYSMRAMRETQYF.

V is TRBV19 and J is TRBJ2-2; 8 bases agree with TRBD2. Germline V CDR1 and CDR2: LNHDA, SQIVND (reference sequence). Losses at the gene ends were 4 bases for V and 4 bases for J; bases not matched to a gene: 5. This CDR3 has 15 amino acids. The CDR3 loop reads CASSKTSVATGELFF. DNA of the CDR3: TGTGCCAGTAGTAAGACTAGCGTCGCCACCGGGGAGCTGTTTTTT. Variable domain in full (rest from reference TRBV19 and TRBJ2-2): DGGITQSPKYLFRKEGQNVTLSCEQNLNHDAMYWYRQDPGQGLRLIYYSQIVNDFQKGDIAEGYSVSREKKESFPLTVTSAQKNPTAFYLCASSKTSVATGELFFGEGSRLTVL.

This clonotype was found many times. The J gene is TRBJ1-5, the V gene TRBV6-5; D gene unclear. V lost 0 bases to trimming and J lost 2 bases, with 14 bases between them. The germline V gene has CDR1 MNHEY and CDR2 SVGAGI. This CDR3 contains 17 residues. CDR3 amino acids: CASSYSSGLLGNQPQHF. Here the CDR3 DNA reads TGTGCCAGCAGTTACTCGAGTGGACTACTTGGCAATCAGCCCCAGCATTTT.

The sample holds many counts of this clonotype. CDR3 coding DNA: TGTGCCAGCTCACTCCGGAGACAACGCACTAACTATGGCTACACCTTC. Encoded protein: CASSLRRQRTNYGYTF. This sequence joins TRBV18 and TRBJ1-2; D ambiguous. CDR3 length: 16 residues. V lost 4 bases and J lost 0, with 15 bases in between. CDR1 and CDR2 from the germline V gene are KGHSH and LQKENI.

Regarding this clonotype: One end of the junction is discordant with germline, which a read error may explain. The rearrangement joins TRBV20-1 to TRBJ2-1; 8 bases agree with TRBD2. Germline lookup yields CDR1 DFQATT and CDR2 SNEGSKA (reference sequence). The CDR3 extends over 16 amino acids. The CDR3 DNA reads as TGCAGTGCTAGATCACGGGAGGGGAGCTCCTACAATGAGCAGCTCTTC. Translation: CSARSREGSSYNEQLF.

This clonotype has at least ten counts. J is TRBJ2-2 and V is TRBV7-2; tentatively, D is TRBD1 (6 bases). V was pared by 3 bases and J by 4 bases, with 9 bases between. Germline V CDR1 and CDR2: SGHTA, FQGNSA. The CDR3 runs to 14 residues. The CDR3 nucleotides read TGTGCCAGCAGCTTTTTACAGGGCACCGGGGAGCTGTTTTTT. The encoded protein is CASSFLQGTGELFF.

The V gene is TRBV20-1, the J gene TRBJ2-7; D gene ambiguous. Trimming removed 1 base at V and 3 bases at J, with 10 bases between. Per the germline V gene, CDR1 is DFQATT and CDR2 is SNEGSKA (reference sequence). The CDR3 is 13 residues long. CDR3 residues: CSARVGSLYEQYF. The DNA of the CDR3 is TGCAGTGCTAGAGTGGGCAGTCTCTACGAGCAGTACTTC.

This clonotype has more than one count but fewer than ten. This chain joins TRBV19 and TRBJ2-2; D is unresolved. The ends were cut back, 3 bases at V and 4 bases at J, with 3 bases in the middle. CDR3 size: 12 residues. Germline V gene lookup returns CDR1 LNHDA and CDR2 SQIVND (reference sequence). In DNA form, the CDR3 reads TGTGCCAGTAGTATGGGCACCGGGGAGCTGTTTTTT. This translates into CASSMGTGELFF.